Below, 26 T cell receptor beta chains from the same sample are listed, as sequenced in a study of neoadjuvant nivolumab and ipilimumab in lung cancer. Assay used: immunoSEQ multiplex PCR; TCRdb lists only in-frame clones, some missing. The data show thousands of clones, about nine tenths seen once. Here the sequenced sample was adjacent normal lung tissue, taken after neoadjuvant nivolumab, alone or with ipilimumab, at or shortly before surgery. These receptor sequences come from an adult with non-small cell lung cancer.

The CDR3 DNA follows: TGTGCCAGCAGCTTAGGGGGCTACACAGATACGCAGTATTTT. It yields the protein CASSLGGYTDTQYF. The rearrangement joins TRBV7-2 to TRBJ2-3; D may be TRBD1 (5 bases). This CDR3 has 14 amino acids. The V end was cut by 1 base, the J end by 2 bases, with 7 bases between. Per germline, CDR1 SGHTA and CDR2 FQGNSA.

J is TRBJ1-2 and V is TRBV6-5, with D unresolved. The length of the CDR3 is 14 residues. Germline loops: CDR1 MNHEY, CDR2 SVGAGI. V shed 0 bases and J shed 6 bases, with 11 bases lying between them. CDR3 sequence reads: CASSYSGQANGYTF. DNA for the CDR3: TGTGCCAGCAGTTACTCAGGCCAGGCCAATGGCTACACCTTC.

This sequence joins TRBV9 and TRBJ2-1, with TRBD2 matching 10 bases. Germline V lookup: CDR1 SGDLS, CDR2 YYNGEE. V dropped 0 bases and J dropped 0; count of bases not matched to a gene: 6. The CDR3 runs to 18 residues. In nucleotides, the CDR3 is TGTGCCAGCAGCGTAGCTCTAGCGGGAGCCCTCTCCTACAATGAGCAGTTCTTC. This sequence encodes CASSVALAGALSYNEQFF.

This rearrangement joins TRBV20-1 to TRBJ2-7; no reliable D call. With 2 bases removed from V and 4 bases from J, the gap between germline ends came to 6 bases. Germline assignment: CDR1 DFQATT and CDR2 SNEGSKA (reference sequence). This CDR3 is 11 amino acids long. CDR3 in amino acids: CSARLGYEQYF. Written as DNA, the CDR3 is TGCAGTGCTAGATTGGGGTACGAGCAGTACTTC.

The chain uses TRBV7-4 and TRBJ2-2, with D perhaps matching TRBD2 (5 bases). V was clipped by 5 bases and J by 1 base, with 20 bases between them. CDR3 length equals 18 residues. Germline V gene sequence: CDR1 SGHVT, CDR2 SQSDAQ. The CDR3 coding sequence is TGTGCCAGCAGCCACCAGCCCCCTGACGGGATGAACACCGGGGAGCTGTTTTTT. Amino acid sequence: CASSHQPPDGMNTGELFF.

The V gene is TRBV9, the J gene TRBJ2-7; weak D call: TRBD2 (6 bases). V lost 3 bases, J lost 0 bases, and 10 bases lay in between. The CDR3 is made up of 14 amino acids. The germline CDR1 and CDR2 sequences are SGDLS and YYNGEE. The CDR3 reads CASSGGTRSYEQYF. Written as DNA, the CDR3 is TGTGCCAGCAGCGGCGGGACGCGCTCCTACGAGCAGTACTTC.

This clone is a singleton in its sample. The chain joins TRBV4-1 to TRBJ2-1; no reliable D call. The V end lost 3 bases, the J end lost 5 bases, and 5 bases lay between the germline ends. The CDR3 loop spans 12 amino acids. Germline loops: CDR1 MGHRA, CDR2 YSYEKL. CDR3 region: CASSHENNEQFF. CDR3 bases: TGCGCCAGCAGCCATGAAAACAATGAGCAGTTCTTC.

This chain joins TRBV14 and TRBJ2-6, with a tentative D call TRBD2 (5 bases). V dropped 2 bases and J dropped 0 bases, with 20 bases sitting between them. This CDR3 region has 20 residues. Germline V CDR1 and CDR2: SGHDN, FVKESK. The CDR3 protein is CASSQLRASLPSSGANVLTF. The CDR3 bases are TGTGCCAGCAGCCAATTGAGGGCTTCCCTCCCTTCCTCTGGGGCCAACGTCCTGACTTTC. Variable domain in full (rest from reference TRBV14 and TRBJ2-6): EAGVTQFPSHSVIEKGQTVTLRCDPISGHDNLYWYRRVMGKEIKFLLHFVKESKQDESGMPNNRFLAERTGGTYSTLKVQPAELEDSGVYFCASSQLRASLPSSGANVLTFGAGSRLTVL.

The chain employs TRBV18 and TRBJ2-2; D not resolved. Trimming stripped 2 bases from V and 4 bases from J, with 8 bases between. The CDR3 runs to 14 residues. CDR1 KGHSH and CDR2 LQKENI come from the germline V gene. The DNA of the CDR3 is TGTGCCAGCTCACCAGGGCCGGGCACCGGGGAGCTGTTTTTT. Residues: CASSPGPGTGELFF.

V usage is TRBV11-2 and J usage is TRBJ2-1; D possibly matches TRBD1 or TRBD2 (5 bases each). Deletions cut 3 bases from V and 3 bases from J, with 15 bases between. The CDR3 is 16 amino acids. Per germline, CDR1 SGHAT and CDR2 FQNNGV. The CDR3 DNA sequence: TGTGCCAGCAGCTTTGACAGTTCCGCGGGCTACAATGAGCAGTTCTTC. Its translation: CASSFDSSAGYNEQFF.

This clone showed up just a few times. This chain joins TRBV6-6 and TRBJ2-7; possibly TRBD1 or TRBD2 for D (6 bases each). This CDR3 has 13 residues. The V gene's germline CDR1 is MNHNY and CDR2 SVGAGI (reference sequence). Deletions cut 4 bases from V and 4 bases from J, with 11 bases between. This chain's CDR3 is CASSSGARYEQYF. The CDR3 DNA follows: TGTGCCAGCAGTTCGGGGGCGCGTTACGAGCAGTACTTC.

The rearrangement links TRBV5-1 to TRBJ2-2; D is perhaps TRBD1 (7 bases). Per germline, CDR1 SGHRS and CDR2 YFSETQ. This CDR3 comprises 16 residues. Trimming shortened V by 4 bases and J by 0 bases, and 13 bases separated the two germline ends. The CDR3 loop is CASSPEGQSNTGELFF. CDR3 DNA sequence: TGCGCCAGCAGCCCGGAGGGACAGTCGAACACCGGGGAGCTGTTTTTT.

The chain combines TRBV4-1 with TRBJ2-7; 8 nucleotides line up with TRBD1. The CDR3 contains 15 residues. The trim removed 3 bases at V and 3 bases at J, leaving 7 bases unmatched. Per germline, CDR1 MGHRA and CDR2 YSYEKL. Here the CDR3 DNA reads TGCGCCAGCAGCCACGGGACAGGACACATCTACGAGCAGTACTTC. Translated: CASSHGTGHIYEQYF.

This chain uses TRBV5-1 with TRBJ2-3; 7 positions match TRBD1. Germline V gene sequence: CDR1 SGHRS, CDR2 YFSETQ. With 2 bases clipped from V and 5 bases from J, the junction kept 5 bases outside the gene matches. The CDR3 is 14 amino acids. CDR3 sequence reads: CASSFVPGGDTQYF. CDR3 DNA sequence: TGCGCCAGCAGCTTTGTCCCAGGGGGAGATACGCAGTATTTT.

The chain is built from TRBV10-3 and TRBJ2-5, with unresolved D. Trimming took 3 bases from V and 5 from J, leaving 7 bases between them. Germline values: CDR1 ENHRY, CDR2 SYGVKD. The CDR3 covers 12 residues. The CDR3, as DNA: TGTGCCATCAGTGACGGTGGGGAGACCCAGTACTTC. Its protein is CAISDGGETQYF.

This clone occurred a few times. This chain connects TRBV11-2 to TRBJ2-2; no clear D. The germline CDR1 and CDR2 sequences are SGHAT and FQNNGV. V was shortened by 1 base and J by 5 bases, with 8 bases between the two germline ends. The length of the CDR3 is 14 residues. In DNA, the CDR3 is TGTGCCAGCAGCTTAGCTGGGGTGACCGGGGAGCTGTTTTTT. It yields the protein CASSLAGVTGELFF.

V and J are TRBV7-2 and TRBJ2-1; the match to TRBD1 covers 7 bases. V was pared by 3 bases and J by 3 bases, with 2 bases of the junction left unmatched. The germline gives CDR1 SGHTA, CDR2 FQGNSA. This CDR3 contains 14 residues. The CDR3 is CASSFRDSYNEQFF. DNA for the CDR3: TGTGCCAGCAGCTTCCGGGACAGCTACAATGAGCAGTTCTTC. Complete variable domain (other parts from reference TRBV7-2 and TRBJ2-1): GAGVSQSPSNKVTEKGKDVELRCDPISGHTALYWYRQSLGQGLEFLIYFQGNSAPDKSGLPSDRFSAERTGGSVSTLTIQRTQQEDSAVYLCASSFRDSYNEQFFGPGTRLTVL.

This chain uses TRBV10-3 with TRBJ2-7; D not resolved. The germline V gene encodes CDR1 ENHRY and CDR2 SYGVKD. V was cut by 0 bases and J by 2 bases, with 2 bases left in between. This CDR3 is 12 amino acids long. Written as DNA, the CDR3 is TGTGCCATCAGTGAGTCGACCTACGAGCAGTACTTC. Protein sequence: CAISESTYEQYF.

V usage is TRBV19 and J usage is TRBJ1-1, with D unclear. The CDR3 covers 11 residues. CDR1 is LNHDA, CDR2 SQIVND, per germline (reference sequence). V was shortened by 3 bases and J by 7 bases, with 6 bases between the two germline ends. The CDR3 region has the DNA TGTGCCAGTAGTATTACCAGTGAAGCTTTCTTT. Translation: CASSITSEAFF.

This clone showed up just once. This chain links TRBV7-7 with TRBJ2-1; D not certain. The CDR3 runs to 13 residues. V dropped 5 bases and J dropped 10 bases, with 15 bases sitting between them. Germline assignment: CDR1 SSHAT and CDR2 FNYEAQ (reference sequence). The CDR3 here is CASSPRLDGEQFF. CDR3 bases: TGTGCCAGCAGCCCGCGATTAGATGGAGAGCAGTTCTTC.

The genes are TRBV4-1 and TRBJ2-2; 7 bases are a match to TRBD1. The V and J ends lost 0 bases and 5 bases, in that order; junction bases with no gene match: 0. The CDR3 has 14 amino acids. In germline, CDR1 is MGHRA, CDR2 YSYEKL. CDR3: CASSQETGTGELFF. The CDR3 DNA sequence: TGCGCCAGCAGCCAAGAGACAGGGACCGGGGAGCTGTTTTTT.

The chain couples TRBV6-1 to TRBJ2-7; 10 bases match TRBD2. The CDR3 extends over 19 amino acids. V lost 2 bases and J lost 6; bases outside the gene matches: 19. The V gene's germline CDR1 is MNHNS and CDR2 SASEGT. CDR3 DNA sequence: TGTGCCAGCAGTGAAAGGCCTTCGGGGTTAAGCGGGAGGGGGGGCGAGCAGTACTTC. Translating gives CASSERPSGLSGRGGEQYF.

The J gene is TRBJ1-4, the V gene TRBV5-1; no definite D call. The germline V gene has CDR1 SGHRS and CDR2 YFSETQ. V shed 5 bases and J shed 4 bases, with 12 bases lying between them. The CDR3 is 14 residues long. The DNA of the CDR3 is TGCGCCAGCAGGGATGGATTCAGTAATGAAAAACTGTTTTTT. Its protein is CASRDGFSNEKLFF.

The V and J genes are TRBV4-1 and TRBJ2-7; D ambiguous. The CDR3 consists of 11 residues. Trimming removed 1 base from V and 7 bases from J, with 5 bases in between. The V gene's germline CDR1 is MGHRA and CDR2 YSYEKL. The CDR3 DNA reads TGCGCCAGCAGCCAAGGGGATGAGCAGTACTTC. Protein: CASSQGDEQYF.

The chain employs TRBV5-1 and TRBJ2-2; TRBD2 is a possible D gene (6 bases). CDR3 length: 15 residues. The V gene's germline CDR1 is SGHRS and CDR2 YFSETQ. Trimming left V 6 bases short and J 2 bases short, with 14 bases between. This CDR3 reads CASIPGSGNTGELFF. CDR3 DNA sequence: TGCGCCAGCATCCCTGGTAGCGGTAACACCGGGGAGCTGTTTTTT.

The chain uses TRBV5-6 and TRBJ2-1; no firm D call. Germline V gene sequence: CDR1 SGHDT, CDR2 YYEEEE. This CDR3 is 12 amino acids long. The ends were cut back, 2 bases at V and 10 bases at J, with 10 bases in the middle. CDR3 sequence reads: CASSFTDWEQFF. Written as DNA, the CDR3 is TGTGCCAGCAGCTTCACCGACTGGGAGCAGTTCTTC.